The rows below give T cell receptor beta chains drawn from one sample of a study of T cells in Graves' hyperthyroidism and ophthalmopathy. TCRdb passed the multiplex PCR reads through MiXCR, listing each CDR3 protein once. This sample has around 300,000 distinct CDR3 sequences, with 20% to 25% found just once. The specimen sequenced was blood. These receptors were collected from a man aged 35-49 years with Graves' hyperthyroidism that later progressed to Graves' ophthalmopathy. Both conserved end residues are part of each CDR3. Each record gives: CDR3 protein, CDR3 DNA, J gene, clone size, D gene, V gene. The D gene is left open where the match is weak. Clone size is given for some rows only: seen once, a few or many times, or a class if the clone is expanded.

CASRPLSGSNTGELFF	TGTGCCAGCAGACCGCTTAGCGGCTCGAACACCGGGGAGCTGTTTTTT	TRBJ2-2	few	-	TRBV6-1
CASGLAGGTEAFF	TGTGCTAGTGGTTTGGCAGGAGGCACTGAAGCTTTCTTT	TRBJ1-1	many	-	TRBV12-5
CASSPPPTWDEFVVQYF	TGTGCCAGCAGCCCTCCCCCCACATGGGACGAATTTGTCGTGCAGTACTTC	TRBJ2-7	-	-	TRBV3-1
CASSSNRDTSAEQYF	TGTGCCAGCAGTTCGAACAGAGATACTTCCGCCGAGCAGTACTTC	TRBJ2-7	many	-	TRBV27
CASTFSIEAASSYEQYF	TGTGCCAGCACTTTCTCCATTGAGGCTGCCAGCTCCTACGAGCAGTACTTC	TRBJ2-7	many	-	TRBV6-2/TRBV6-3
CSARRQGADTQYF	TGCAGTGCTAGAAGGCAGGGGGCAGATACGCAGTATTTT	TRBJ2-3	-	TRBD1	TRBV20-1
CASRNEETQYF	TGTGCCAGCCGAAATGAAGAGACCCAGTACTTC	TRBJ2-5	many	-	TRBV7-9
CAISGQGLNTEAFF	TGTGCCATCAGTGGACAGGGCTTGAACACTGAAGCTTTCTTT	TRBJ1-1	many	TRBD1	TRBV10-3
CASSYIQGRDHEQYF	TGTGCCAGCAGTTACATACAGGGGAGGGACCACGAGCAGTACTTC	TRBJ2-7	-	-	TRBV6-2/TRBV6-3
CRGTLNTEAFF	TGCAGGGGGACATTAAACACTGAAGCTTTCTTT	TRBJ1-1	many	-	TRBV29-1
CSSFGGFGYTF	TGCAGCTCATTCGGGGGATTCGGCTACACCTTC	TRBJ1-2	many	-	TRBV29-1
CASRTGRHTQYF	TGTGCCAGCAGGACAGGGCGTCATACGCAGTATTTT	TRBJ2-3	few	TRBD1	TRBV2
CASSPRGGSDNSPLHF	TGTGCCAGCAGTCCCCGCGGCGGCTCCGATAATTCACCCCTCCACTTT	TRBJ1-6	few	-	TRBV12-3/TRBV12-4
CASSPTGLAAYEQYF	TGTGCCAGCAGCCCAACCGGACTAGCGGCCTACGAGCAGTACTTC	TRBJ2-7	-	TRBD2	TRBV7-9
CASSLARTYQYF	TGTGCCAGCAGTTTAGCGCGGACTTACCAGTACTTC	TRBJ2-5	-	-	TRBV12-3/TRBV12-4
CATSEPTSYEQYF	TGTGCCACCAGTGAGCCGACTTCATACGAGCAGTACTTC	TRBJ2-7	many	-	TRBV24-1
CSVERLGAGNTIYF	TGCAGCGTTGAAAGATTAGGGGCTGGAAACACCATATATTTT	TRBJ1-3	once	-	TRBV29-1
CASSYSTSSGIYGYTF	TGTGCCAGCAGTTACTCGACATCCTCAGGGATCTATGGCTACACCTTC	TRBJ1-2	many	-	TRBV6-5
CASSPAGSGANVLTF	TGTGCCAGCAGTCCAGCGGGCTCTGGGGCCAACGTCCTGACTTTC	TRBJ2-6	many	-	TRBV12-3/TRBV12-4
CASSLGPLGTEAFF	TGTGCCAGCAGCCTCGGACCCCTAGGGACTGAAGCTTTCTTT	TRBJ1-1	many	-	TRBV12-3/TRBV12-4
CPIERSYEQYF	TGCCCCATAGAGCGCTCCTACGAGCAGTACTTC	TRBJ2-7	few	-	TRBV12-3/TRBV12-4
CASNTSLDTEETQYF	TGTGCCAGCAATACCTCCTTGGACACAGAAGAGACCCAGTACTTC	TRBJ2-5	-	-	TRBV27
CASSQGGAINQPQHF	TGCGCCAGCAGCCAAGGGGGCGCGATCAATCAGCCCCAGCATTTT	TRBJ1-5	many	-	TRBV4-1